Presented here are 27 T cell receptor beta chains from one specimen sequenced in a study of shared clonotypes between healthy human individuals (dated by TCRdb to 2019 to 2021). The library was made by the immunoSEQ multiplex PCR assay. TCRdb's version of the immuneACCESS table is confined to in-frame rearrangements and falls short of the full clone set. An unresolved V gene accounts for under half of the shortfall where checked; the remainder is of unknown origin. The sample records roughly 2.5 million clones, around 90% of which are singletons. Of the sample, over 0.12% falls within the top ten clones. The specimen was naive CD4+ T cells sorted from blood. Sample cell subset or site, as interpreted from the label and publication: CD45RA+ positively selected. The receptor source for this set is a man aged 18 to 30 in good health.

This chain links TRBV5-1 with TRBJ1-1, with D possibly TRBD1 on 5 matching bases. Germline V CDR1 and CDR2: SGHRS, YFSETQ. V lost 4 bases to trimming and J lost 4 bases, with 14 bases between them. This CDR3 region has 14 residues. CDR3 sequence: CASSPRGGGTEAFF. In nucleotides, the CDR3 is TGCGCCAGCAGCCCTCGGGGCGGGGGCACTGAAGCTTTCTTT. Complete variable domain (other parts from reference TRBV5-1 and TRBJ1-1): KAGVTQTPRYLIKTRGQQVTLSCSPISGHRSVSWYQQTPGQGLQFLFEYFSETQRNKGNFPGRFSGRQFSNSRSEMNVSTLELGDSALYLCASSPRGGGTEAFFGQGTRLTVV.

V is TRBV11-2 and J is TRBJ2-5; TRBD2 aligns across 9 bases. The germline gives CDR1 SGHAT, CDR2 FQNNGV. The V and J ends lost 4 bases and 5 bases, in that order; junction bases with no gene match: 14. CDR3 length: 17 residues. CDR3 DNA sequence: TGTGCCAGCAGCTCCATGGCGGGAGGGCCGTTCGGGGAGACCCAGTACTTC. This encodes CASSSMAGGPFGETQYF. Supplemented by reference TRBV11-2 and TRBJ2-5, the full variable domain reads EAGVAQSPRYKIIEKRQSVAFWCNPISGHATLYWYQQILGQGPKLLIQFQNNGVVDDSQLPKDRFSAERLKGVDSTLKIQPAKLEDSAVYLCASSSMAGGPFGETQYFGPGTRLLVL.

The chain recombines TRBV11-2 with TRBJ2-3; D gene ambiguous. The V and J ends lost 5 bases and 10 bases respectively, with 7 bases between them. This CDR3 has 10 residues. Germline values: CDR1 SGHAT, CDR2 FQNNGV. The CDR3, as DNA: TGTGCCAGCAGCCTTAGGGCGCAGTATTTT. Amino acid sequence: CASSLRAQYF.

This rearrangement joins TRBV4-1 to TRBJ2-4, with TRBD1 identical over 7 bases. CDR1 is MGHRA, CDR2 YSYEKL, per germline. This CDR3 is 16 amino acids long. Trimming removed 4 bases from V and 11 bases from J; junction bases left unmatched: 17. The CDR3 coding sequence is TGCGCCAGCAGCCCCAGACAGGAAGGGGGCCCTCGCGTTCAGTACTTC. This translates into CASSPRQEGGPRVQYF.

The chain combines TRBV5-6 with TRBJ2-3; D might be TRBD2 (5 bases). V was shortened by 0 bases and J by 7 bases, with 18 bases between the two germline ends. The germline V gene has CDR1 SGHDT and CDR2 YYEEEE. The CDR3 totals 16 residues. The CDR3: CASSLGGLPTGNTQYF. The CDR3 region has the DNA TGTGCCAGCAGCTTGGGTGGCTTACCCACGGGGAATACGCAGTATTTT.

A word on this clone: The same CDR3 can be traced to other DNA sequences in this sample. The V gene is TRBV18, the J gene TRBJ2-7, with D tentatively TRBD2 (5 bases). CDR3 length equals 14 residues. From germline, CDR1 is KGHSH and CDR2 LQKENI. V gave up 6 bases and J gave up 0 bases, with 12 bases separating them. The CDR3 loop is CASSRDRDSYEQYF. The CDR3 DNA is TGTGCCAGCTCCCGCGACCGGGACTCCTACGAGCAGTACTTC.

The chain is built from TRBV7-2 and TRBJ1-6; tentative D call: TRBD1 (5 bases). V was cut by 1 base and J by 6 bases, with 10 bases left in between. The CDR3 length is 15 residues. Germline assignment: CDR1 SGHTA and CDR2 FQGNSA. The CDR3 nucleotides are TGTGCCAGCAGCTTAGTCGGGGGGATTAATTCACCCCTCCACTTT. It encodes CASSLVGGINSPLHF.

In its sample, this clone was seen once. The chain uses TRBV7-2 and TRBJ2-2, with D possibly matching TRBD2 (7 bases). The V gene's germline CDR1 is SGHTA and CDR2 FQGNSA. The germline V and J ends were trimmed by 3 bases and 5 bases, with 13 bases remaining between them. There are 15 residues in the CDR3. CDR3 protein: CASSFGLGGTGELFF. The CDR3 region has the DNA TGTGCCAGCAGCTTCGGACTAGGGGGGACCGGGGAGCTGTTTTTT.

This CDR3 is CASSFSGGGETQYF. CDR3 sequence (DNA): TGTGCCAGCAGCTTTAGCGGGGGGGGTGAGACCCAGTACTTC. This chain links TRBV5-6 with TRBJ2-5, with 11 bases fitting TRBD2. Trimming removed 2 bases from V and 5 bases from J; junction bases left unmatched: 2. The CDR3 runs 14 residues. Per the germline V gene, CDR1 is SGHDT and CDR2 is YYEEEE. Full variable domain (missing parts from reference TRBV5-6 and TRBJ2-5): DAGVTQSPTHLIKTRGQQVTLRCSPKSGHDTVSWYQQALGQGPQFIFQYYEEEERQRGNFPDRFSGHQFPNYSSELNVNALLLGDSALYLCASSFSGGGETQYFGPGTRLLVL.

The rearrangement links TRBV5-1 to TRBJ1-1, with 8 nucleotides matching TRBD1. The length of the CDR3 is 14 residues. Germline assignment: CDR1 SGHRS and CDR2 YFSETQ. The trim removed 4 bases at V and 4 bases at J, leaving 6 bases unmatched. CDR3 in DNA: TGCGCCAGCAGCGTAGGGGACAGGTTCACTGAAGCTTTCTTT. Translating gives CASSVGDRFTEAFF.

This CDR3 reads CASSVGIRGADSPQFF. CDR3 coding DNA: TGTGCCAGCAGCGTAGGAATTAGGGGAGCCGACAGCCCGCAGTTCTTC. The chain couples TRBV9 to TRBJ2-1; D could derive from TRBD1 or TRBD2 (5 bases each). The V end was cut by 0 bases, the J end by 12 bases, with 22 bases between. The CDR3 totals 16 residues. CDR1 is SGDLS and CDR2 is YYNGEE in the germline V gene.

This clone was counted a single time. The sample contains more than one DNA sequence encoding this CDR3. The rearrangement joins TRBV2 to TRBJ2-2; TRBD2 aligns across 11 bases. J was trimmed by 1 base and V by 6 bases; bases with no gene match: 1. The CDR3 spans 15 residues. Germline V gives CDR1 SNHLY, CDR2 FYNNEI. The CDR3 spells CASSGTSGNTGELFF. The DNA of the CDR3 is TGTGCCAGCAGCGGGACTAGCGGGAACACCGGGGAGCTGTTTTTT.

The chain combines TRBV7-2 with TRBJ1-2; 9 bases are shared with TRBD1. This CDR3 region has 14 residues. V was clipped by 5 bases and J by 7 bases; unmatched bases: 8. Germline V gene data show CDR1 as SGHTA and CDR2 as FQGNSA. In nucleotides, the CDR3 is TGTGCCAGCAGCCCCGGGACAGGGACTCGTGGCTACACCTTC. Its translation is CASSPGTGTRGYTF.

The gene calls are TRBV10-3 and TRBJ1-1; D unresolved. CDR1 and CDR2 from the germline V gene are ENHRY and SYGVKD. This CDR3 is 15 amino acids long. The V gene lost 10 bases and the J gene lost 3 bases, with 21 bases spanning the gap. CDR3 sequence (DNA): TGTGCCACGGGAAACGCCGGGTCAAGTGACACTGAAGCTTTCTTT. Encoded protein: CATGNAGSSDTEAFF.

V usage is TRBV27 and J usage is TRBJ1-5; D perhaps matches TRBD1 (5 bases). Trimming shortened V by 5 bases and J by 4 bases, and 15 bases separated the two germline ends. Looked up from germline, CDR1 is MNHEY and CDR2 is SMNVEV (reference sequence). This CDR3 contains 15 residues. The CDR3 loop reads CASSPARQGNQPQHF. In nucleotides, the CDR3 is TGTGCCAGCAGTCCCGCCCGGCAGGGTAATCAGCCCCAGCATTTT.

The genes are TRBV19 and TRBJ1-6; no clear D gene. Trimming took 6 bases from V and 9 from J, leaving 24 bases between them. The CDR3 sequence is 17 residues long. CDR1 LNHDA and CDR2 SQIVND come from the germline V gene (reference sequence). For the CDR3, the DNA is TGTGCCAGTAGCGAAATCTCAGTCCCCAAGCTGGGTTCACCCCTCCACTTT. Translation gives CASSEISVPKLGSPLHF.

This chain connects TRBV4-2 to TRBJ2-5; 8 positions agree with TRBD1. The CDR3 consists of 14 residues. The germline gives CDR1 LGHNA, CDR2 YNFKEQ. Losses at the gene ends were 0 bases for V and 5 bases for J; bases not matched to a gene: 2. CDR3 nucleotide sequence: TGTGCCAGCAGCCAAGAAAGGACAGGGGAGACCCAGTACTTC. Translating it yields CASSQERTGETQYF.

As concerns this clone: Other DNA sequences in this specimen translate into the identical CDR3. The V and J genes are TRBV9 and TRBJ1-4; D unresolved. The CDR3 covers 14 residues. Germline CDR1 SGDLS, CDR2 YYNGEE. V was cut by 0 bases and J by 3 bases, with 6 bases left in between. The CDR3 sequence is CASSVGVSNEKLFF. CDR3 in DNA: TGTGCCAGCAGCGTAGGTGTATCTAATGAAAAACTGTTTTTT. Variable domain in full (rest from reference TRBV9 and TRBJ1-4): DSGVTQTPKHLITATGQRVTLRCSPRSGDLSVYWYQQSLDQGLQFLIQYYNGEERAKGNILERFSAQQFPDLHSELNLSSLELGDSALYFCASSVGVSNEKLFFGSGTQLSVL.

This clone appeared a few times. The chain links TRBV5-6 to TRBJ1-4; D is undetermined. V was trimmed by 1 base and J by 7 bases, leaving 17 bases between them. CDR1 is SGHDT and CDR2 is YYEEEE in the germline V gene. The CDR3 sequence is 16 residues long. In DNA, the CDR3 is TGTGCCAGCAGCTTGCGCGGGTGGGAAAGAAGTGAAAAACTGTTTTTT. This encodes CASSLRGWERSEKLFF.

Here the CDR3 reads CAIGRAVGSTDTQYF. CDR3 DNA: TGTGCCATCGGCAGGGCGGTCGGAAGCACAGATACGCAGTATTTT. The chain carries TRBV10-3 and TRBJ2-3; TRBD1 might be the D (5 bases). The CDR3 covers 15 residues. Germline V CDR1 and CDR2: ENHRY, SYGVKD. V gave up 8 bases and J gave up 0 bases, with 15 bases separating them.

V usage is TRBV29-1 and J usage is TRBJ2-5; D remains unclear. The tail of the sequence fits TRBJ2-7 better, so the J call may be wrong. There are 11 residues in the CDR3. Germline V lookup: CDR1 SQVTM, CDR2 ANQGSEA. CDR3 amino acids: CSVELNYEQYF. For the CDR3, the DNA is TGCAGCGTTGAACTCAATTACGAGCAGTACTTC.

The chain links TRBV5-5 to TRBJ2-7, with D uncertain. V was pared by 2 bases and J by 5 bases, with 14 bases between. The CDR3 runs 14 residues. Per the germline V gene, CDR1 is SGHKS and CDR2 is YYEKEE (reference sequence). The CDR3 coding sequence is TGTGCCAGCAGCTTCGGATCACTACGGAACGAGCAGTACTTC. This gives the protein CASSFGSLRNEQYF.

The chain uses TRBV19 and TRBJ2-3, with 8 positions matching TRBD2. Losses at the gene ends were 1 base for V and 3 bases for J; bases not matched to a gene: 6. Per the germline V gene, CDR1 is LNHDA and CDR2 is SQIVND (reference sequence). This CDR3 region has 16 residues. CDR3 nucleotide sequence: TGTGCCAGTAGTATAGGGGTTACTAGCGGAACAGATACGCAGTATTTT. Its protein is CASSIGVTSGTDTQYF. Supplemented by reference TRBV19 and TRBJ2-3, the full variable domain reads DGGITQSPKYLFRKEGQNVTLSCEQNLNHDAMYWYRQDPGQGLRLIYYSQIVNDFQKGDIAEGYSVSREKKESFPLTVTSAQKNPTAFYLCASSIGVTSGTDTQYFGPGTRLTVL.

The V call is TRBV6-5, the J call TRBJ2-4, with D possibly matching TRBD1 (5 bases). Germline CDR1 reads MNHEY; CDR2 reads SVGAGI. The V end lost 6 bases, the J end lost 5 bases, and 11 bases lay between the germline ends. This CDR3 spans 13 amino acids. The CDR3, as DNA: TGTGCCAGCAGAAACAGACAGCAAAACATTCAGTACTTC. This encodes CASRNRQQNIQYF.

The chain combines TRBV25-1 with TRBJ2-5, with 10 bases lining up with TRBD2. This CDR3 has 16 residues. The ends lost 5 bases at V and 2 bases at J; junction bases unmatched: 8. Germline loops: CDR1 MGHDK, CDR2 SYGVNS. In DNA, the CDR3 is TGTGCCAGCAGTCAGGGGGGGACTAGCGCGCAAGAGACCCAGTACTTC. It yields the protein CASSQGGTSAQETQYF.

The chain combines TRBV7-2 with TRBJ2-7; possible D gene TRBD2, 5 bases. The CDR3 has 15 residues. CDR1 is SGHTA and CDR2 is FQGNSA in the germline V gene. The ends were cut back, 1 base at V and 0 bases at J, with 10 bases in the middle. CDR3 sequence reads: CASSLVGVPSYEQYF. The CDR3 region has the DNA TGTGCCAGCAGCTTAGTGGGAGTTCCCTCCTACGAGCAGTACTTC.

The DNA of the CDR3 is TGCGCCAGCAGCGGCGAAGTTAATTCACCCCTCCACTTT. This codes for CASSGEVNSPLHF. This chain joins TRBV5-1 and TRBJ1-6, with D hard to call. Looked up from germline, CDR1 is SGHRS and CDR2 is YFSETQ. This CDR3 is 13 amino acids long. Deletions cut 4 bases from V and 6 bases from J, with 8 bases between.